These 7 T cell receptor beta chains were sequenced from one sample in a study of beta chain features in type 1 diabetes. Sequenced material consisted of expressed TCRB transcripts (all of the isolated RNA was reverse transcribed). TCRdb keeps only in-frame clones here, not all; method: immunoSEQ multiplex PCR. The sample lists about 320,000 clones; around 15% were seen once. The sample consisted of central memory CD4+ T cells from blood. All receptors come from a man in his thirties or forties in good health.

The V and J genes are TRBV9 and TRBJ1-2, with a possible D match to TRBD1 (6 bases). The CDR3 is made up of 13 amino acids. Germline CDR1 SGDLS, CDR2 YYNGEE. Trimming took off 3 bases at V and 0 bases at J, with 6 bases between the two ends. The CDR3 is CASSGTANYGYTF. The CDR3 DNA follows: TGTGCCAGCAGCGGGACAGCTAACTATGGCTACACCTTC.

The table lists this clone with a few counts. In DNA, the CDR3 is TGTGCCAGCTCACCGGGGGCGGAGGGCTACACCTTC. Residues: CASSPGAEGYTF. The rearrangement joins TRBV18 to TRBJ1-2, with a tentative D call TRBD1 (6 bases). V lost 3 bases and J 8 bases, leaving 10 bases between the germline ends. Germline assignment: CDR1 KGHSH and CDR2 LQKENI. The CDR3 extends over 12 amino acids.

Here the CDR3 reads CASSQGVERDQPQHF. CDR3 sequence (DNA): TGCGCCAGCAGCCAAGGTGTTGAGCGCGATCAGCCCCAGCATTTT. The chain employs TRBV4-3 and TRBJ1-5; no firm D call. Deletions cut 1 base from V and 5 bases from J, with 12 bases between. The germline gives CDR1 LGHNA, CDR2 YSLEER. This CDR3 is built from 15 residues.

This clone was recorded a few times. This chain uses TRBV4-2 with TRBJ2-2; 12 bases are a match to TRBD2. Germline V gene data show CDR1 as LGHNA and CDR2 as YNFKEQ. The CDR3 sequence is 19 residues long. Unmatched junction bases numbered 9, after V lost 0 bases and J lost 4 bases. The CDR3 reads CASSQEPSGLAGPTGELFF. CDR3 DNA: TGTGCCAGCAGCCAAGAACCCTCCGGACTAGCGGGGCCCACCGGGGAGCTGTTTTTT.

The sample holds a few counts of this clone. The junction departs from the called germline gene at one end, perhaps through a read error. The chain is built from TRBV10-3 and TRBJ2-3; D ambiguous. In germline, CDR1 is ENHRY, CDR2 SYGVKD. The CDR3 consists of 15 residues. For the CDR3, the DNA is TGTGCCAGCAGTTCTGGCCTCGTGGCTCCAGATACGCAGTATTTT. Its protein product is CASSSGLVAPDTQYF.

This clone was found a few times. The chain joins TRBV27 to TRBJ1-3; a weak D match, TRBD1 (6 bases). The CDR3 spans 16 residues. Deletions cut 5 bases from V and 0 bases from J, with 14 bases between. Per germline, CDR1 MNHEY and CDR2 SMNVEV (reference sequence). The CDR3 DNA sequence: TGTGCCAGCAGTGCTAAGGGACACTCCTCTGGAAACACCATATATTTT. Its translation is CASSAKGHSSGNTIYF.

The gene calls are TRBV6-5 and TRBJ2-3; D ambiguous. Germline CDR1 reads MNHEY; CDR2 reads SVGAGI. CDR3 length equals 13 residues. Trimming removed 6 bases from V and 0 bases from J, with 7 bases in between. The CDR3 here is CASRAGSTDTQYF. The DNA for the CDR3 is TGTGCCAGCAGGGCAGGAAGCACAGATACGCAGTATTTT.